The clone carrying this TCR beta chain is labeled medium-sized. Its matching antigen is unknown. For a library built for alpha chains, this beta chain is a stray read; little rests on its size. The data originate from a study of spatial heterogeneity in lung cancer. As for the study in general: Sequencing consistently turned up more beta-chain sequences than alpha-chain sequences. General study findings and limits: Ubiquitous nonsynonymous mutations were tracked by counts of ubiquitous expanded TCRs, and regional ones by counts of regional expanded TCRs. Mutation counts in tumors were tracked by counts of expanded intratumoral alpha and beta TCRs.

V was clipped by 4 bases and J by 9 bases, with 16 bases between them. The CDR3 has 13 amino acids. Per germline, CDR1 SQVTM and CDR2 ANQGSEA. The time point denotes: sample taken at primary tumor resection. Untreated early-stage non-small cell lung cancer patients, over 55 in total, were the donors. A unique molecular identifier was carried by every single TCR cDNA molecule. MiXCR, applied by TCRdb to the 5' RACE reads, yields one record per CDR3 protein. The table records fewer than 1,900 distinct CDR3 sequences, around a tenth of them present only once. The V and J genes are TRBV29-1 and TRBJ2-1; weak D call: TRBD2 (6 bases). The receptor was derived from a female donor with early-stage non-small cell lung cancer. Sample: lung tumor tissue, taken at surgery. The CDR3 region is CSVGRAHNGEQFF. In nucleotides, the CDR3 is TGCAGCGTTGGGAGGGCCCATAACGGTGAGCAGTTCTTC.